The T cell receptor beta chain under discussion was sequenced for a study of blood T cells in healthy people across ages. This clonotype was observed a single time. A junction end diverges from the germline sequence, so it may reflect a read error. PCR was performed a second time for about 6 to 12 cycles using a sample-barcoded 5' primer and a J-beta primer mix. Every single cDNA molecule received a tag from a template-switch adaptor with 12 random nucleotides. TCRdb re-called the 5' RACE reads through MiXCR, storing one row per CDR3 protein. The sample includes some 1.5 million distinct CDR3 sequences, approximately 42% of them seen just once. The CDR3 is 17 residues long. Germline CDR1 MNHNY, CDR2 SVGAGI (reference sequence).

The chain recombines TRBV6-6 with TRBJ2-4; 10 bases agree with TRBD2. Sequenced: blood. The origin of this receptor is a woman aged 18 to 35 in good health. The CDR3 nucleotides are TGTGCCAGCAGTTACGGCATAGCGGGGGGATTCCAAGAGACCCAGTACTTT. As protein: CASSYGIAGGFQETQYF.